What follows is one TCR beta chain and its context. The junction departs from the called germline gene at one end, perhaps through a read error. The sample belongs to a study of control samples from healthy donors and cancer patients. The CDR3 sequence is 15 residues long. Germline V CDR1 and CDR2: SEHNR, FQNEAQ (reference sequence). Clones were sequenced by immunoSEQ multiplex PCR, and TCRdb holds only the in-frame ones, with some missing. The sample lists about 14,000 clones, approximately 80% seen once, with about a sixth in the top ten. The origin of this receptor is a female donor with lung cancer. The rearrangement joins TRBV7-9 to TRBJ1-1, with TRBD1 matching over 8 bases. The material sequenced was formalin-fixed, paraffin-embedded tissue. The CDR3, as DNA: TGTACCAGCAGCTGGTACAGGGGGGCAGGAACTGAAGCTTTCTTT. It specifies CTSSWYRGAGTEAFF.